What follows describes a single T cell receptor (beta chain). No antigen is known for it. The entry originates in a study of T cell responses to AZD1222 COVID-19 vaccine. This CDR3 has 12 residues. Germline CDR1 SNHLY, CDR2 FYNNEI. The V end lost 2 bases, the J end lost 7 bases, and 8 bases lay between the germline ends. Findings and caveats of the study: Targeting of unmutated variant regions was reportedly seen in nearly half of spike-specific TCRs. Among those given AZD1222, only five or six were seropositive at baseline. The sample set comprised mostly white British donors with more females, and clonal diversity was possibly underestimated.

The method was immunoSEQ multiplex PCR; TCRdb's version includes in-frame clones alone and lacks a portion of them. The sample comprises approximately 170,000 clones, roughly nine tenths of which are singletons, and around 0.99% rests with the top ten. The receptor's source is an adult who received the AZD1222 COVID-19 vaccine. The chain joins TRBV2 to TRBJ1-2; D may be TRBD1 (5 bases). Sequencing was performed on peripheral blood, taken 28 days after the second AZD1222 dose. CDR3 region: CASSEQGSGYTF. CDR3 DNA sequence: TGTGCCAGCAGTGAACAGGGAAGTGGCTACACCTTC. The variable domain in full, with the rest retrieved from reference TRBV2 and TRBJ1-2, is EPEVTQTPSHQVTQMGQEVILRCVPISNHLYFYWYRQILGQKVEFLVSFYNNEISEKSEIFDDQFSVERPDGSNFTLKIRSTKLEDSAMYFCASSEQGSGYTFGSGTRLTVV.